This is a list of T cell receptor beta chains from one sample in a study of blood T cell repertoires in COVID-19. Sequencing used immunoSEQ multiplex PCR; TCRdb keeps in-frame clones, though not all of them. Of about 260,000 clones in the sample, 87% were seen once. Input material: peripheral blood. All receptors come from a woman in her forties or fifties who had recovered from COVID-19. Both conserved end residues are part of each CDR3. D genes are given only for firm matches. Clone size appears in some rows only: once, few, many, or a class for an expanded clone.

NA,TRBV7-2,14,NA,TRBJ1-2,TGTGCCAGCAGCTTAAAGACAGATAACTATGGCTACACCTTC,CASSLKTDNYGYTF
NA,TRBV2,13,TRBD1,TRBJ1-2,TGTGCCAGCAGTGAAGGGACAGGGCGTGGCTACACCTTC,CASSEGTGRGYTF
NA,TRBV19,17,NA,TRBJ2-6,TGTGCCAGTAGTACGGGGGTTCAAAGGCCTGGGGCCAACGTCCTGACTTTC,CASSTGVQRPGANVLTF
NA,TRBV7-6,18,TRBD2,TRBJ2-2,TGTGCCAGCAGCTCCTTCACTAGCGGGCAAACGAACACCGGGGAGCTGTTTTTT,CASSSFTSGQTNTGELFF
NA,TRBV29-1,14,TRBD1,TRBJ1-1,TGCAGCGTTGAGAACAGGGGAGAGGACACTGAAGCTTTCTTT,CSVENRGEDTEAFF
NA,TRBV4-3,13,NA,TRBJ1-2,TGCGCCAGCAGCGACCAGGGGAGCTATGGCTACACCTTC,CASSDQGSYGYTF
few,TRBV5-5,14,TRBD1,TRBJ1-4,TGTGCCAGCAGCTTGACCGGGACAGGGGAAAAACTGTTTTTT,CASSLTGTGEKLFF
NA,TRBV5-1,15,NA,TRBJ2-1,TGCGCCAGCAGCTCGGCCCAAGCCCCCGGGAGTGAGCAGTTCTTC,CASSSAQAPGSEQFF
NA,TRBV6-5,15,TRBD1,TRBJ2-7,TGTGCCAGCAGTTTCACCGGGACAGGGGGCGCCGAGCAGTACTTC,CASSFTGTGGAEQYF
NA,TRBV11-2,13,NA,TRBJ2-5,TGTGCCAGCAGGACAGGGACTAGGGGGACCCAGTACTTC,CASRTGTRGTQYF
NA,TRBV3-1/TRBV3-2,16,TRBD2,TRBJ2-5,TGTGCCAGCAGCCAAGTCTTAACTAGCGGGGGGAAGACCCAGTACTTC,CASSQVLTSGGKTQYF
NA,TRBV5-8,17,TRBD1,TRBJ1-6,TGTGCCAGCAGCTTGGTACTACATGGGACAGGGTCTTCACCCCTCCACTTT,CASSLVLHGTGSSPLHF
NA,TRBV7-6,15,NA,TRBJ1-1,TGTGCCAGCAGCCCGAGGGAGGGGTTGAACACTGAAGCTTTCTTT,CASSPREGLNTEAFF
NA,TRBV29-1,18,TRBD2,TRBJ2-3,TGCAGCGTCCCAGGGGGTTGGCTAGCGGGGGGAGACACAGATACGCAGTATTTT,CSVPGGWLAGGDTDTQYF
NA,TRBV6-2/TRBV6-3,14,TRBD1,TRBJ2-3,TGTGCCAGCAGTTACCGGACAGGCTCTACTACGCAGTATTTT,CASSYRTGSTTQYF
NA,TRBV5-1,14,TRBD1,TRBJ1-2,TGCGCCAGCAGCTTCGAGGGGGCCGGCTATGGCTACACCTTC,CASSFEGAGYGYTF
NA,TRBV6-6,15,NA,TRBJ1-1,TGTGCCAGCAGTTACGTAGACACTTTGAACACTGAAGCTTTCTTT,CASSYVDTLNTEAFF
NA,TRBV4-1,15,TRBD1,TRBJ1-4,TGCGCCAGCAGCCCCCAGGGGGCAACTAATGAAAAACTGTTTTTT,CASSPQGATNEKLFF
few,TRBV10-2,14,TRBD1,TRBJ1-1,TGCGCCAGCAGTGCCGACAGGGGGTCCACTGAAGCTTTCTTT,CASSADRGSTEAFF
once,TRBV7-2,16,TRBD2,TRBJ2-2,TGTGCCAGCAGAAAGAGTGGGACTAGCCTCACCGGGGAGCTGTTTTTT,CASRKSGTSLTGELFF
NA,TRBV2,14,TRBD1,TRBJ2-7,TGTGCCAGCAGTGCCGGGACAGGGTCAGGCGAGCAGTACTTC,CASSAGTGSGEQYF
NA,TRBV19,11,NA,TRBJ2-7,TGTGCCAGCCAGGGGCGGTACGAGCAGTACTTC,CASQGRYEQYF
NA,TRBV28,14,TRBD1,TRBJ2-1,TGTGCCAGCAGTCAAGGGGGCTCGTACAATGAGCAGTTCTTC,CASSQGGSYNEQFF
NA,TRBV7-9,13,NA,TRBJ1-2,TGTGCCAGCAGCTTAGGGCCCTCCTATGGCTACACCTTC,CASSLGPSYGYTF
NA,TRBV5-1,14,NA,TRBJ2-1,TGCGCCAGCAGCTTGGATGGCCCCTACAATGAGCAGTTCTTC,CASSLDGPYNEQFF
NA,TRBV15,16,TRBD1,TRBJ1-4,TGTGCCACCAGCAGAAGTAGGGGCAGGGGGAATGAAAAACTGTTTTTT,CATSRSRGRGNEKLFF
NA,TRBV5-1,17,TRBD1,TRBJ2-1,TGCGCCAGCAGCTTGGCGAACAGGGGAAGTGCCTACAATGAGCAGTTCTTC,CASSLANRGSAYNEQFF
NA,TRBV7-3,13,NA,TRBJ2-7,TGTGCCAGCAGTTCGGAGGGTCTCTACGAGCAGTACTTC,CASSSEGLYEQYF